Shown below are 8 T cell receptor beta chains from a single sample sequenced in a study of control samples from healthy donors and cancer patients. Some clones are missing from TCRdb's copy, which holds only in-frame ones; the method was immunoSEQ multiplex PCR. The sample lists 95,000 to 100,000 clones; roughly 89% were seen once. Sequenced: blood. The receptors come from a young man in good health.

This clone appeared a single time. The chain combines TRBV5-1 with TRBJ2-1; TRBD2 agrees at 15 bases. Germline V gene sequence: CDR1 SGHRS, CDR2 YFSETQ. Trimming cost V 3 bases and J 0 bases; bases outside gene matches: 7. The CDR3 contains 19 residues. The CDR3 region is CASSSVPGLAGGSYNEQFF. CDR3 in DNA: TGCGCCAGCAGCTCAGTCCCGGGACTAGCGGGGGGCTCCTACAATGAGCAGTTCTTC.

The chain uses TRBV28 and TRBJ2-7; tentative D call: TRBD2 (5 bases). CDR3 length: 14 amino acids. Trimming stripped 1 base from V and 7 bases from J, with 14 bases between. Germline loops: CDR1 MDHEN, CDR2 SYDVKM. The CDR3 sequence: CASSLLTTLGEQYF. The CDR3, as DNA: TGTGCCAGCAGTTTATTGACTACACTTGGAGAGCAGTACTTC.

A single count supports this clone. The gene calls are TRBV19 and TRBJ1-5; D perhaps matches TRBD1 (6 bases). Deletions cut 3 bases from V and 3 bases from J, with 9 bases between. Germline loops: CDR1 LNHDA, CDR2 SQIVND (reference sequence). The CDR3 spans 14 residues. The CDR3: CASSIRDNNQPQHF. The CDR3 DNA reads TGTGCCAGTAGTATCCGGGACAACAATCAGCCCCAGCATTTT. The full variable domain, with the rest looked up from reference TRBV19 and TRBJ1-5, is DGGITQSPKYLFRKEGQNVTLSCEQNLNHDAMYWYRQDPGQGLRLIYYSQIVNDFQKGDIAEGYSVSREKKESFPLTVTSAQKNPTAFYLCASSIRDNNQPQHFGDGTRLSIL.

The chain uses TRBV3-1 (or the pseudogene TRBV3-2) and TRBJ2-1; D ambiguous. V dropped 4 bases and J dropped 6 bases, with 10 bases sitting between them. CDR1 is LGHDT and CDR2 is YNNKEL in the germline V gene (reference sequence). The CDR3 is 13 residues long. The CDR3 region is CASSPVLGNEQFF. The CDR3, as DNA: TGTGCCAGCAGCCCGGTTTTAGGCAATGAGCAGTTCTTC.

V is TRBV6-5 and J is TRBJ1-5; D is undetermined. Trimming removed 5 bases from V and 4 bases from J, with 9 bases in between. Germline assignment: CDR1 MNHEY and CDR2 SVGAGI. The CDR3 contains 13 residues. The CDR3 spells CASSPWNNQPQHF. CDR3 coding DNA: TGTGCCAGCAGTCCGTGGAATAATCAGCCCCAGCATTTT.

This clone was observed a single time. CDR3 DNA: TGTGCCAGCAGTGAACAGGGGGCCGCCGGGGAGCTGTTTTTT. This translates into CASSEQGAAGELFF. The rearrangement links TRBV2 to TRBJ2-2; 8 bases match TRBD1. The length of the CDR3 is 14 residues. The J segment lost 6 bases and the V segment lost 2 bases, leaving 2 bases of the junction unmatched. Germline V gene lookup returns CDR1 SNHLY and CDR2 FYNNEI.

V is TRBV14 and J is TRBJ2-3; perhaps D is TRBD1 or TRBD2 (5 bases each). With 1 base removed from V and 7 bases from J, the gap between germline ends came to 12 bases. The CDR3 contains 14 residues. CDR1 is SGHDN and CDR2 is FVKESK in the germline V gene. In nucleotides, the CDR3 is TGTGCCAGCAGCCAAGGGGGGACGGCCAATACGCAGTATTTT. Its translation: CASSQGGTANTQYF.

The V and J genes are TRBV30 and TRBJ2-2, with 9 positions matching TRBD1. The V segment lost 5 bases and the J segment 3 bases; nucleotides outside the gene matches: 4. The CDR3 loop spans 14 amino acids. CDR1 GTSNPN and CDR2 SVGIG come from the germline V gene (reference sequence). The CDR3, as DNA: TGTGCCTGGGGCCGGGACAGGGACACCGGGGAGCTGTTTTTT. This gives the protein CAWGRDRDTGELFF. Drawing the rest from reference TRBV30 and TRBJ2-2, the complete variable domain is SQTIHQWPATLVQPVGSPLSLECTVEGTSNPNLYWYRQAAGRGLQLLFYSVGIGQISSEVPQNLSASRPQDRQFILSSKKLLLSDSGFYLCAWGRDRDTGELFFGEGSRLTVL.